This TCR beta chain came from a study of high-grade serous ovarian cancer treatment subgroups. Broader study findings: Only CDR3 was analyzed; CDR1 and CDR2 were not. Repertoire similarity ranged roughly 0.11 to 0.85 between tumors of one patient.

TCRdb's copy holds only in-frame clones and misses some; the assay was immunoSEQ multiplex PCR. The data hold 15,000 to 20,000 clones, with approximately 70% observed a single time. On this clone itself: Its antigen is currently unknown.

Trimming removed 1 base from V and 5 bases from J, with 15 bases in between. Germline V gene data show CDR1 as KGHSH and CDR2 as LQKENI. CDR3 length: 16 amino acids. Tumor samples were taken before definitive surgery or chemotherapy. This sequence originates from a human donor with high-grade serous ovarian cancer. Sequenced: tumor tissue. The V and J genes are TRBV18 and TRBJ2-1; D possibly corresponds to TRBD2 (7 bases). CDR3 in DNA: TGTGCCAGCTCACCACTATCCAGGGGAGGGGACAATGAGCAGTTCTTC. It specifies CASSPLSRGGDNEQFF.